This T cell receptor beta chain was sequenced for a study of molecular identifiers for immune sequencing clone quantification. Trimming left V 3 bases short and J 7 bases short, with 13 bases between. Looked up from germline, CDR1 is MGHDK and CDR2 is SYGVNS. The CDR3 runs to 13 residues. This clonotype appeared many times. TCRdb used MiXCR to reprocess the PCR reads, holding one entry per CDR3 protein. The profile shows 600,000 to 650,000 distinct CDR3 sequences, just under 20% of them singletons. Naive CD8 libraries used about 19,000 to 1,000,000 sorted cells and 10%, 30% or 50% RNA. This clonotype was sampled from a human donor in good health. Some libraries in this study had Jurkat cell RNA spiked in. V gene TRBV25-1 combines with J gene TRBJ2-7; no clear D. The sequenced material came from naive CD8+ T cells from blood, with Jurkat cell RNA spiked in. Subset specified: FACS-sorted CD8+CD4-CCR7+CD45RA+ naive T cells. This chain's CDR3 is CASSEGISVEQYF. The CDR3 DNA reads as TGTGCCAGCAGTGAGGGGATCAGCGTGGAGCAGTACTTC.